The sequence of this TCR beta chain was determined in a study of beta chain features in type 1 diabetes. Notes on the study in general: The naive, central memory and Treg TCRB repertoires of patients appeared to be more similar to one another than those of healthy donors. In every one of the four CD4+ subsets, TCRB CDR3s were moderately but significantly shorter in Type 1 diabetes patients.

Of the isolated RNA, all was reverse transcribed, and so the sequenced material was expressed TCRB transcripts. Produced via immunoSEQ multiplex PCR; TCRdb's table is partial and in-frame only. The table has a few hundred thousand clones, roughly 14% seen once; the top ten hold roughly 0.019%. Germline CDR1 reads SGDLS; CDR2 reads YYNGEE. CDR3 length: 16 amino acids. The J segment lost 5 bases and the V segment lost 4 bases, leaving 12 bases of the junction unmatched. Regarding this clone: The antigen remains undetermined.

The chain combines TRBV9 with TRBJ2-5; 9 bases line up with TRBD2. The sequenced sample consisted of naive CD4+ T cells from blood. This TCR derives from a man between 25 and 39 years old with type 1 diabetes. The CDR3: CASSQTGTSSGETQYF. The CDR3 nucleotides read TGTGCCAGCAGCCAAACAGGGACTAGCAGCGGGGAGACCCAGTACTTC.